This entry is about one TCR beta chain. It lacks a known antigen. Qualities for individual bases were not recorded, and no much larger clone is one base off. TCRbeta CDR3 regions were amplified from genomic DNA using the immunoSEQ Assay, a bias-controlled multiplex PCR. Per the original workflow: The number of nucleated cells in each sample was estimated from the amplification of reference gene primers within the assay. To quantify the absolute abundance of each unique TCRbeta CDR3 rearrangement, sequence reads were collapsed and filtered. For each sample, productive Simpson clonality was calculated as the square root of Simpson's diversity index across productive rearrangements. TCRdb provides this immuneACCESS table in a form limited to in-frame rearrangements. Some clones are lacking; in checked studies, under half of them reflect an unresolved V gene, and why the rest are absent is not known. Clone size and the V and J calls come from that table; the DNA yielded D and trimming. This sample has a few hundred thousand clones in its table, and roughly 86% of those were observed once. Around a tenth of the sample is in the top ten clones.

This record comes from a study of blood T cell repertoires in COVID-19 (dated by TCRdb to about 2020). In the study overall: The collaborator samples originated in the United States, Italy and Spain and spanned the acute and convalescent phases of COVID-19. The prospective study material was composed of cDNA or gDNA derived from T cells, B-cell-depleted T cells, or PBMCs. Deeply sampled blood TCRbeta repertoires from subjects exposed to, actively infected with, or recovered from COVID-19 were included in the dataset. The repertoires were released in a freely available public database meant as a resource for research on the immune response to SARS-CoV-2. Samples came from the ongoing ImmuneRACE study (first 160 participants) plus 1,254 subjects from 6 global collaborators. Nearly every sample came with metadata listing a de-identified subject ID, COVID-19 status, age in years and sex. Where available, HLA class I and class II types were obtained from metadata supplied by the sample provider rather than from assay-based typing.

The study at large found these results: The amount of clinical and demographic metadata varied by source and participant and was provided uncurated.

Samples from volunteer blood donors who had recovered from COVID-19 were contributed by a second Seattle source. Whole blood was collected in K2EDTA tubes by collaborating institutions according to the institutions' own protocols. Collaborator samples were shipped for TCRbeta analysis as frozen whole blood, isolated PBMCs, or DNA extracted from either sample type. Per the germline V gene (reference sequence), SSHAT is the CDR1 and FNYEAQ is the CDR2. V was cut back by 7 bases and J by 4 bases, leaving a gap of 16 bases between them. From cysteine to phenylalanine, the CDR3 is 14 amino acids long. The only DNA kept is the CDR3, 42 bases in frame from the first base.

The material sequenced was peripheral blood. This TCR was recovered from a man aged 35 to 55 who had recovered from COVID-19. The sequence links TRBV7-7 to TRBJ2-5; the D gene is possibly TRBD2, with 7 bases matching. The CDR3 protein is CASILGGPGETQYF. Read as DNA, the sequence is TGTGCCAGCATCCTCGGGGGGCCGGGAGAGACCCAGTACTTC.